This T cell receptor (beta chain) originates from a study of shared clonotypes between healthy human individuals. Overall study context: The study used three CD4 naive, three CD4 memory, two CD8 naive and one CD8 memory plate per donor.

CD45RA-negative memory and CD45RA+ naive subsets were split from the CD4+ cells. The assay ran at deep level. Some clones are missing from TCRdb's copy, which holds only in-frame ones; the method was immunoSEQ multiplex PCR. The data show approximately 320,000 clones, about 74% seen once. The CDR3 has 8 amino acids. V gene TRBV21-1 combines with J gene TRBJ2-1. TRBV21-1 is reported as a pseudogene. The receptor comes from a man aged 25-40 years in good health. The sequencing input was memory CD4+ T cells sorted from blood. Subset indicated: CD45RA-negative fraction. CDR3 sequence: CASGEQFF. The CDR3 nucleotides are TGTGCCAGCGGGGAGCAGTTCTTC.